The rows below give T cell receptor beta chains drawn from one sample of a study of blood T cell repertoires in COVID-19. The method was immunoSEQ multiplex PCR; TCRdb's version includes in-frame clones alone and lacks a portion of them. This repertoire shows hundreds of thousands of clones, 90% found once; its top ten account for 2% to 3%. The specimen was PBMCs or T cells enriched from blood (not recorded which). Receptors originate from a man in his sixties who had recovered from COVID-19. The CDR3 runs from the conserved cysteine through the conserved F or W.

14	TRBV24-1	TRBJ1-2	CATSEPDTSRGYTF
16	TRBV9	TRBJ2-3	CASSGSGGSQTDTQYF
14	TRBV5-1	TRBJ2-7	CASSLGDTNYEQYF
14	TRBV5-6	TRBJ2-5	CASSLTASQETQYF
14	TRBV9	TRBJ2-7	CASSATSSSYEQYF
13	TRBV10-3	TRBJ2-1	CAISMEGDNEQFF
13	TRBV4-2	TRBJ2-5	CASSQGLQETQYF
12	TRBV3-1/TRBV3-2	TRBJ2-5	CASSQGTAPQYF
14	TRBV7-9	TRBJ2-7	CASSFPEGAGEQYF
14	TRBV7-8	TRBJ2-5	CASSLGEGRGTQYF
15	TRBV6-1	TRBJ1-3	CASSETGSTGNTIYF
14	TRBV9	TRBJ1-2	CASSVGRGGYGYTF
16	TRBV18	TRBJ2-7	CASSRKPGLAGYEQYF
14	TRBV23-1	TRBJ1-1	CASTRDRGTTEAFF
12	TRBV28	TRBJ1-1	CASSLGGYEAFF
15	TRBV5-6	TRBJ1-1	CASSLATRDITEAFF
11	TRBV5-1	TRBJ2-7	CASRADYEQYF
15	TRBV19	TRBJ2-1	CASSINLAEYNEQFF
14	TRBV2	TRBJ2-7	CASSEWTSGTPRDF
15	TRBV4-1	TRBJ1-3	CASSQDWQWGNTIYF
14	TRBV5-1	TRBJ2-7	CASSPPDRAYEQYF
14	TRBV11-3	TRBJ2-7	CASGYGTHSYEQYF
14	TRBV18	TRBJ2-1	CASSSSGGNNEQFF
15	TRBV7-2	TRBJ2-7	CASLRLAGAPHEQYF
19	TRBV9	TRBJ1-3	CASSTPGWSVLSSGNTIYF
18	TRBV10-1	TRBJ2-4	CASKTRQGCTLWCDIQYF
12	TRBV2	TRBJ2-7	CASRREGREQYF
18	TRBV12-5	TRBJ1-6	CASGLGHQTGLPLSPLHF
14	TRBV11-2	TRBJ1-1	CASSSDREVTEAFF
16	TRBV27	TRBJ2-3	CASSITSGMVTDTQYF
11	TRBV3-1/TRBV3-2	TRBJ1-2	CASGGVPGYTF
15	TRBV27	TRBJ2-1	CASGNTGDPHNEQFF
17	TRBV19	TRBJ2-2	CASGTAWTSGSTGELFF
13	TRBV12-3/TRBV12-4	TRBJ2-7	CASSLRGVGEQYF
14	TRBV6-4	TRBJ2-2	CASSAEILTGELFF
15	TRBV11-1	TRBJ2-5	CASYGPTSGGETQYF
12	TRBV2	TRBJ2-4	CASGPGRDIQYF
15	TRBV9	TRBJ1-1	CASSADSIVNTEAFF
17	TRBV5-1	TRBJ2-7	CASSPGARDRHFYEQYF
15	TRBV5-1	TRBJ2-1	CASSPLAGYNNEQFF
15	TRBV2	TRBJ2-2	CASSTVAGNTGELFF
16	TRBV6-2/TRBV6-3	TRBJ2-3	CASSYSGTYGLDTQYF
15	TRBV5-1	TRBJ1-1	CASSLGFGANTEAFF
14	TRBV4-3	TRBJ2-7	CASSQDRDYYEQYF
14	TRBV6-5	TRBJ2-2	CASSRPADTGELFF
14	TRBV6-2/TRBV6-3	TRBJ2-7	CASSYSKLLYEQYF
15	TRBV3-1/TRBV3-2	TRBJ2-5	CASSPKQGARETQYF
14	TRBV4-3	TRBJ1-4	CASSRTTTNEKLFF
13	TRBV7-9	TRBJ2-3	CASSPTGTDTQYF
16	TRBV4-2	TRBJ2-1	CASSQEGLAGTGEQFF